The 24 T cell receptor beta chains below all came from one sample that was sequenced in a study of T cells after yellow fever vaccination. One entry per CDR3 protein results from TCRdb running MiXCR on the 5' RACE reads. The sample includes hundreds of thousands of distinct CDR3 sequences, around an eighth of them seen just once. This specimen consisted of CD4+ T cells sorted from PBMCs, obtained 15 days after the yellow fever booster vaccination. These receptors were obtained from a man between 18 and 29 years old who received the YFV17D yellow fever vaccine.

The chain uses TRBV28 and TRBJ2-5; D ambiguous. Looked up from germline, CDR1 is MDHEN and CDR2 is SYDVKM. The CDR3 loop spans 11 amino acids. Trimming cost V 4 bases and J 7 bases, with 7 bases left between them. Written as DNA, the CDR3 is TGTGCCAGCAGTTCCTGGAGGACCCAGTACTTC. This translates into CASSSWRTQYF.

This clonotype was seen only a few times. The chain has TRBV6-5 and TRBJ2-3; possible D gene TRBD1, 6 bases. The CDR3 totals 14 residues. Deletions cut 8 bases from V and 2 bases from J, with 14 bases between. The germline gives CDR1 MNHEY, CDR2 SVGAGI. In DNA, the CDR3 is TGTGCCAGCGGAAGGGACACAGACACAGATACGCAGTATTTT. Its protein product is CASGRDTDTDTQYF.

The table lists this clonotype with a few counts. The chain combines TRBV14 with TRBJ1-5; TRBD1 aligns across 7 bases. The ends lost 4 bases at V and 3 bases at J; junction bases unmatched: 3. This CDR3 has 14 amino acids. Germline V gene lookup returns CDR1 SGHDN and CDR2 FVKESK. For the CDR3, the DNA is TGTGCCAGCAGCCCCAGGGGGATCAATCAGCCCCAGCATTTT. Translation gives CASSPRGINQPQHF.

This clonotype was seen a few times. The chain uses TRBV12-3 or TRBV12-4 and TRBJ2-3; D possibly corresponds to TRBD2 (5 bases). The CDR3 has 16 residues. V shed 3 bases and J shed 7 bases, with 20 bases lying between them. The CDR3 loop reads CASSLDRGLMAHTQYF. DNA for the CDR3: TGTGCCAGCAGTTTGGATCGGGGTCTTATGGCGCATACGCAGTATTTT.

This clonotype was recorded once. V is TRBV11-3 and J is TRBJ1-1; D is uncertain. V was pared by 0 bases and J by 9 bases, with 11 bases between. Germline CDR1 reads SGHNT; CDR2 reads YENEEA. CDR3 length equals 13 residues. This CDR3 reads CASSLDPGSKAFF. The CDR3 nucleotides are TGTGCCAGCAGCTTAGATCCGGGTTCAAAAGCTTTCTTT.

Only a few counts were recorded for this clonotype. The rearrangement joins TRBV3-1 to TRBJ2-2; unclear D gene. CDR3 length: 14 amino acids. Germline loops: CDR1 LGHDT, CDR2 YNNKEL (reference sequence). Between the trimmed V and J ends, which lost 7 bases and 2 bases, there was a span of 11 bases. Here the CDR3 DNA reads TGTGCCAGCACCCAGACGTTAAACACCGGGGAGCTGTTTTTT. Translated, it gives CASTQTLNTGELFF. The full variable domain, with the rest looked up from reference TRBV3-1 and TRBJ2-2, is DTAVSQTPKYLVTQMGNDKSIKCEQNLGHDTMYWYKQDSKKFLKIMFSYNNKELIINETVPNRFSPKSPDKAHLNLHINSLELGDSAVYFCASTQTLNTGELFFGEGSRLTVL.

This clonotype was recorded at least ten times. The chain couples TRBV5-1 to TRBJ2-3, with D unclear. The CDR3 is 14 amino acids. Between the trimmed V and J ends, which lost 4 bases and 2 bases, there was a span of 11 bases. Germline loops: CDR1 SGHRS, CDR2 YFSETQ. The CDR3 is CASSKDGYTDTQYF. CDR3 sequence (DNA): TGCGCCAGCAGCAAGGACGGATACACAGATACGCAGTATTTT. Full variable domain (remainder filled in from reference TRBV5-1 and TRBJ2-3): KAGVTQTPRYLIKTRGQQVTLSCSPISGHRSVSWYQQTPGQGLQFLFEYFSETQRNKGNFPGRFSGRQFSNSRSEMNVSTLELGDSALYLCASSKDGYTDTQYFGPGTRLTVL.

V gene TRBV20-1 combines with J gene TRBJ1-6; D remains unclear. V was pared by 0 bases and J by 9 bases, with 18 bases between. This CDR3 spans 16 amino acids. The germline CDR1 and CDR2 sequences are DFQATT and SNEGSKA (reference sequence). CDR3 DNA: TGCAGTGCTAGAGATCGGGCTTGGGCAGAGGGTTCACCCCTCCACTTT. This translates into CSARDRAWAEGSPLHF.

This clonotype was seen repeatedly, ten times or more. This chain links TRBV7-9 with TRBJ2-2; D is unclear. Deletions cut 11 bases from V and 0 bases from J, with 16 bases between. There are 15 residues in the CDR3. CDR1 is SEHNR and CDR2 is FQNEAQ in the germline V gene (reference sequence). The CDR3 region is CAVPWSVANTGELFF. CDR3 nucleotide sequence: TGTGCCGTCCCTTGGAGCGTGGCGAACACCGGGGAGCTGTTTTTT.

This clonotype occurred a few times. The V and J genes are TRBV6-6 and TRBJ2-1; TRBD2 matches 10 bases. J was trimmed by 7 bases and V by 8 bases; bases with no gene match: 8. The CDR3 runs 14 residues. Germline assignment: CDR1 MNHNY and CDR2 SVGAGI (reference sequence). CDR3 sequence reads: CASEFGAGGNEQFF. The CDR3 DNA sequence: TGTGCCAGCGAGTTTGGAGCGGGGGGGAATGAGCAGTTCTTC.

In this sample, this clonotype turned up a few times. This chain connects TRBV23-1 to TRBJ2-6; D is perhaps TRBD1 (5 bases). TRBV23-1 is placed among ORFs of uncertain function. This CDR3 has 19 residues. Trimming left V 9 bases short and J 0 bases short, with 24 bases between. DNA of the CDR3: TGCGCCAGTGTGAAGATTAGACAGAATGCCTCCTCTGGGGCCAACGTCCTGACTTTC. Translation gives CASVKIRQNASSGANVLTF.

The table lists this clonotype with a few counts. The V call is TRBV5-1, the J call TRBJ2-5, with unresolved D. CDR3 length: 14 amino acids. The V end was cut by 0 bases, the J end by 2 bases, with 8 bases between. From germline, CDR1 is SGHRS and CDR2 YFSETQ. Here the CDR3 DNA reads TGCGCCAGCAGCTTGGCCCAGCCGCAAGAGACCCAGTACTTC. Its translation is CASSLAQPQETQYF. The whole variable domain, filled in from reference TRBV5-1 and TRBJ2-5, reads KAGVTQTPRYLIKTRGQQVTLSCSPISGHRSVSWYQQTPGQGLQFLFEYFSETQRNKGNFPGRFSGRQFSNSRSEMNVSTLELGDSALYLCASSLAQPQETQYFGPGTRLLVL.

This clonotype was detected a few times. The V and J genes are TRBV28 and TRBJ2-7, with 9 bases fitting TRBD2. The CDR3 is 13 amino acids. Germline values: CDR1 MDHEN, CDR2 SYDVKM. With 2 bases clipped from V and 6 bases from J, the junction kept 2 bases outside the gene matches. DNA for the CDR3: TGTGCCAGCAGTTTAGTGACTAGCGGCGAGCAGTACGTC. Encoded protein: CASSLVTSGEQYV.

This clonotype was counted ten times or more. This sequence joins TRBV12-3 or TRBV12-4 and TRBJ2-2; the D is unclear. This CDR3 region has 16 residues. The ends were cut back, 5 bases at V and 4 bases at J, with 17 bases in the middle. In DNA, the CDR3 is TGTGCCAGCAGTCCACCCCGACATATCGTCACCGGGGAGCTGTTTTTT. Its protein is CASSPPRHIVTGELFF.

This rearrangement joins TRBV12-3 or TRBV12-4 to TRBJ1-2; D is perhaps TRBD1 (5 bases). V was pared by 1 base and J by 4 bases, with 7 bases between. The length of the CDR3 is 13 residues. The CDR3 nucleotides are TGTGCCAGCAGTTTAGGGGGCTTCTATGGCTACACCTTC. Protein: CASSLGGFYGYTF.

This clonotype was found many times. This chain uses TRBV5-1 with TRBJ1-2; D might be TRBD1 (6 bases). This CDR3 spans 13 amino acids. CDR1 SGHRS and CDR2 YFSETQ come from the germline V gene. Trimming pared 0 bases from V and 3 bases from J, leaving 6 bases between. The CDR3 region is CASSLAGDYGYTF. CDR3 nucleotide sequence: TGCGCCAGCAGCTTGGCAGGGGACTATGGCTACACCTTC.

CDR3 sequence: CASSFDTNYGYTF. CDR3 coding DNA: TGCGCCAGCAGCTTTGACACTAACTATGGCTACACCTTC. V and J are TRBV5-1 and TRBJ1-2; D unresolved. The germline gives CDR1 SGHRS, CDR2 YFSETQ. V shed 2 bases and J shed 0 bases, with 5 bases lying between them. The CDR3 totals 13 residues.

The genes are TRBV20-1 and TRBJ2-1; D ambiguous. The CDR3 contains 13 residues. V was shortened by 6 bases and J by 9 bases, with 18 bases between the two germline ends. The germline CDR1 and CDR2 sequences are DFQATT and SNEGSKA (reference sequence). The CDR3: CSAQNPVAGEQFF. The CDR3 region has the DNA TGCAGTGCCCAAAACCCCGTGGCCGGTGAGCAGTTCTTC.

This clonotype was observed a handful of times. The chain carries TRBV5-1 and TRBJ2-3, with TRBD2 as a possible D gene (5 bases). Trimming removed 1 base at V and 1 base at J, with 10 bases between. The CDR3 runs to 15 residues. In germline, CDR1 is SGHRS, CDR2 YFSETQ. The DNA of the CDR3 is TGCGCCAGCAGCTTGATAGCGCGGGGCACAGATACGCAGTATTTT. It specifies CASSLIARGTDTQYF. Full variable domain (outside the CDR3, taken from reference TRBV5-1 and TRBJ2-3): KAGVTQTPRYLIKTRGQQVTLSCSPISGHRSVSWYQQTPGQGLQFLFEYFSETQRNKGNFPGRFSGRQFSNSRSEMNVSTLELGDSALYLCASSLIARGTDTQYFGPGTRLTVL.

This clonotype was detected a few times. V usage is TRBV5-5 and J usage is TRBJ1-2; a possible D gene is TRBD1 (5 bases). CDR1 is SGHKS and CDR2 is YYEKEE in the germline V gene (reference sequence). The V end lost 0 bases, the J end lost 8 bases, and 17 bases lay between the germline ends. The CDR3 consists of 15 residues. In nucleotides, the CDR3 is TGTGCCAGCAGCTTGGTGTTCCAGGGAAGGGAAGGCTACACCTTC. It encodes CASSLVFQGREGYTF.

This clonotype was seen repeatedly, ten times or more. The CDR3 bases are TGTGCCAGCAGCCGCGAACAGAGGGACACAGATACGCAGTATTTT. The encoded protein is CASSREQRDTDTQYF. V and J are TRBV4-2 and TRBJ2-3, with D tentatively TRBD2 (5 bases). CDR1 is LGHNA, CDR2 YNFKEQ, per germline. This CDR3 has 15 amino acids. Trimming took 4 bases from V and 2 from J, leaving 13 bases between them.

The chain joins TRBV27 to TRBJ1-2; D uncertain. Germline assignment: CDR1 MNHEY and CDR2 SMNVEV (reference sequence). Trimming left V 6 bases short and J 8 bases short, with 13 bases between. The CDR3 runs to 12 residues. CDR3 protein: CASSKRTGGYTF. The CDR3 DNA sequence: TGTGCCAGCAGCAAGAGGACGGGGGGCTACACCTTC.

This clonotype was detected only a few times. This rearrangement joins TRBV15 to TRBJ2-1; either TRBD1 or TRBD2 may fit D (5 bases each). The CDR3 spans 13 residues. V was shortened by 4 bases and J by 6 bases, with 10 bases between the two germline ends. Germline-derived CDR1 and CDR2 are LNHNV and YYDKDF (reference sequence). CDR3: CATSKRTINEQFF. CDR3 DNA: TGTGCCACCAGCAAGCGGACAATCAATGAGCAGTTCTTC.

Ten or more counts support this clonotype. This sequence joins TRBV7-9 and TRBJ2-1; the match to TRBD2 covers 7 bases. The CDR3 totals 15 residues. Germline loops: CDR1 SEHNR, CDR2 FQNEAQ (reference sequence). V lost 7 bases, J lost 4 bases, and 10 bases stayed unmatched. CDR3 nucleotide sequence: TGTGCCAGCACTGGAGGAGCGGGGTCGTACAATGAGCAGTTCTTC. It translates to CASTGGAGSYNEQFF. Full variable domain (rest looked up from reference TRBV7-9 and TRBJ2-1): DTGVSQNPRHKITKRGQNVTFRCDPISEHNRLYWYRQTLGQGPEFLTYFQNEAQLEKSRLLSDRFSAERPKGSFSTLEIQRTEQGDSAMYLCASTGGAGSYNEQFFGPGTRLTVL.